The 9 T cell receptor beta chains listed next were all sequenced from one sample in a study of T-cell memory formation after mild COVID-19. MiXCR, run by TCRdb on the 5' RACE reads, gives a single entry per CDR3 protein. The sample yields fewer than 650,000 distinct CDR3 sequences, roughly 17% seen once. Specimen: PBMCs or a T cell subset sorted from them (not recorded which). The receptors here all came from an adult woman who had mild COVID-19 (a few samples of this study predate the infection). Cell type and time point are not known.

This clonotype was detected a few times. The chain carries TRBV10-3 and TRBJ2-1; TRBD1 agrees at 9 bases. The CDR3 contains 14 residues. V dropped 4 bases and J dropped 10; count of bases not matched to a gene: 8. Germline-derived CDR1 and CDR2 are ENHRY and SYGVKD. CDR3 residues: CAISGTGQGFEQFF. In nucleotides, the CDR3 is TGTGCCATCAGTGGCACGGGACAGGGATTCGAGCAGTTCTTC.

The V call is TRBV29-1, the J call TRBJ2-5; D assignment may be TRBD1 or TRBD2 (5 bases each). CDR3 length: 14 residues. CDR1 and CDR2 (germline): SQVTM, ANQGSEA. V was shortened by 6 bases and J by 2 bases, with 16 bases between the two germline ends. The CDR3: CSVASGTGQETQYF. CDR3 coding DNA: TGCAGCGTAGCTTCCGGGACGGGGCAAGAGACCCAGTACTTC. Using reference TRBV29-1 and TRBJ2-5 for the parts outside the CDR3, the full variable domain is SAVISQKPSRDICQRGTSLTIQCQVDSQVTMMFWYRQQPGQSLTLIATANQGSEATYESGFVIDKFPISRPNLTFSTLTVSNMSPEDSSIYLCSVASGTGQETQYFGPGTRLLVL.

This clonotype has a handful of counts. V usage is TRBV28 and J usage is TRBJ1-1, with TRBD1 identical over 8 bases. The CDR3 sequence is 12 residues long. V gave up 6 bases and J gave up 5 bases; unmatched junction bases: 2. Germline values: CDR1 MDHEN, CDR2 SYDVKM. CDR3 sequence: CASRDRETEAFF. CDR3 nucleotides: TGTGCCAGCAGGGACAGGGAGACTGAAGCTTTCTTT. The full variable domain, in which reference TRBV28 and TRBJ1-1 provide the parts outside the CDR3, is DVKVTQSSRYLVKRTGEKVFLECVQDMDHENMFWYRQDPGLGLRLIYFSYDVKMKEKGDIPEGYSVSREKKERFSLILESASTNQTSMYLCASRDRETEAFFGQGTRLTVV.

The gene calls are TRBV23-1 and TRBJ2-5; D ambiguous. TRBV23-1 is noted as an ORF with a role that remains uncertain. The CDR3 is 12 residues long. Trimming removed 5 bases at V and 5 bases at J, with 9 bases between. The CDR3, as DNA: TGCGCCAGCAGTAGGGCCTCGGAGACCCAGTACTTC. It translates to CASSRASETQYF.

This clonotype showed up many times. The rearrangement links TRBV3-1 to TRBJ2-1, with 8 positions matching TRBD2. Germline V gene data show CDR1 as LGHDT and CDR2 as YNNKEL (reference sequence). The CDR3 consists of 15 residues. V shed 1 base and J 3 bases; nucleotides not matched to a gene: 2. CDR3 DNA: TGTGCCAGCAGCCAAGTAGCGGGGAGCTACAATGAGCAGTTCTTC. Its protein product is CASSQVAGSYNEQFF.

The V call is TRBV20-1, the J call TRBJ2-4; 16 nucleotides line up with TRBD2. V was clipped by 1 base and J by 8 bases; unmatched bases: 5. CDR1 and CDR2 (germline): DFQATT, SNEGSKA (reference sequence). The CDR3 contains 16 residues. CDR3 sequence reads: CSARAGTSGREDIQYF. Here the CDR3 DNA reads TGCAGTGCTAGAGCCGGGACTAGCGGGAGGGAGGACATTCAGTACTTC.

This clonotype has more than one count but fewer than ten. The chain has TRBV14 and TRBJ2-5, with D uncertain. The CDR3 totals 17 residues. V was pared by 0 bases and J by 2 bases, with 16 bases between. CDR1 and CDR2 (germline): SGHDN, FVKESK. The CDR3 reads CASSQDDPDGIQETQYF. The CDR3 region has the DNA TGTGCCAGCAGCCAAGATGACCCGGACGGCATACAAGAGACCCAGTACTTC. The full variable domain, completed using reference TRBV14 and TRBJ2-5, is EAGVTQFPSHSVIEKGQTVTLRCDPISGHDNLYWYRRVMGKEIKFLLHFVKESKQDESGMPNNRFLAERTGGTYSTLKVQPAELEDSGVYFCASSQDDPDGIQETQYFGPGTRLLVL.

This clonotype has just a few counts. The chain is built from TRBV6-5 and TRBJ1-1, with a weak D call TRBD1 (6 bases). The ends were cut back, 8 bases at V and 14 bases at J, with 18 bases in the middle. The CDR3 covers 11 residues. Germline V gene sequence: CDR1 MNHEY, CDR2 SVGAGI. CDR3 nucleotides: TGTGCCAGCTTATTCGGGGACAATCGGTTCTTT. It translates to CASLFGDNRFF.

This clonotype was counted a few times. The V call is TRBV18, the J call TRBJ1-1, with unresolved D. Looked up from germline, CDR1 is KGHSH and CDR2 is LQKENI. CDR3 size: 16 residues. V lost 0 bases and J 4 bases, leaving 15 bases between the germline ends. CDR3 sequence: CASSPPTGVGGTEAFF. CDR3 DNA sequence: TGTGCCAGCTCACCACCAACCGGGGTGGGAGGCACTGAAGCTTTCTTT.